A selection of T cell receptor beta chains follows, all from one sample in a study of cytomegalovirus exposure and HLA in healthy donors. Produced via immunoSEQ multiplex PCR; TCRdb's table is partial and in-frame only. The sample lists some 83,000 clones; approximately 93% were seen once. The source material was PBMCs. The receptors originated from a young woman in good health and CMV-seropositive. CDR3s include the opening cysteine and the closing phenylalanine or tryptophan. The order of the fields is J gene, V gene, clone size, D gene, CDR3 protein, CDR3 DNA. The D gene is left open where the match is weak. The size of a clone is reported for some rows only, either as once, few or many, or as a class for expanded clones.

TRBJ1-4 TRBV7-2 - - CASSLARGGNEKLFF TGTGCCAGCAGCTTAGCGCGGGGGGGAAATGAAAAACTGTTTTTT
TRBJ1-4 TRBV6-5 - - CASSSLPEETEKLFF TGTGCCAGCAGCTCTCTACCCGAGGAAACTGAAAAACTGTTTTTT
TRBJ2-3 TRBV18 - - CASSPRGLFTDTQYF TGTGCCAGCTCACCACGGGGACTCTTCACAGATACGCAGTATTTT
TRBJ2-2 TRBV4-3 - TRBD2 CASSQDPGLVGLGELFF TGCGCCAGCAGCCAAGATCCAGGACTAGTAGGTTTAGGGGAGCTGTTTTTT
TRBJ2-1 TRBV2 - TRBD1 CASSDRDRSIREFF TGTGCCAGCAGTGACAGGGACAGATCTATCCGGGAGTTCTTC
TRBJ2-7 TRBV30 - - CAWSPGLPYEQYF TGTGCCTGGAGTCCAGGGCTACCCTACGAGCAGTACTTC
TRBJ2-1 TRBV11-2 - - CASSRNTGFNEQFF TGTGCCAGCAGCCGTAATACAGGTTTCAATGAGCAGTTCTTC
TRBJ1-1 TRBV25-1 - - CASSELLGGTEAFF TGTGCCAGCAGTGAATTACTCGGGGGGACTGAAGCTTTCTTT
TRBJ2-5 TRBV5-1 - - CASSLWATSVETQYF TGCGCCAGCAGCTTGTGGGCCACGTCCGTGGAGACCCAGTACTTC
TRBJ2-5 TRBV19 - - CASSTLETQYF TGTGCCAGTAGTACCCTAGAGACCCAGTACTTC
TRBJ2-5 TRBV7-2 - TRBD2 CASSLDYSGGQETQYF TGTGCCAGCAGCCTGGACTATAGCGGGGGCCAAGAGACCCAGTACTTC
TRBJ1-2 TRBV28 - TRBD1 CASSSETGTGVGYTF TGTGCCAGCAGTTCAGAAACCGGGACAGGGGTAGGCTACACCTTC
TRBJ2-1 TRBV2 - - CASSETGDLNEQFF TGTGCCAGCAGTGAAACGGGAGATCTCAATGAGCAGTTCTTC
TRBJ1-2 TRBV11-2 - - CASSLQGPNYGYTF TGTGCCAGCAGCTTGCAGGGGCCTAACTATGGCTACACCTTC
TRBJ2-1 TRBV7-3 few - CASSDSRGSEQFF TGTGCCAGCAGCGACTCTAGGGGATCTGAGCAGTTCTTC
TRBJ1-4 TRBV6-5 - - CATHPGQSNEKLFF TGTGCCACTCACCCCGGACAGTCTAATGAAAAACTGTTTTTT
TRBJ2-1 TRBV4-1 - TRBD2 CASSQTIAGGPRNEQFF TGCGCCAGCAGCCAAACAATAGCGGGAGGGCCGAGGAATGAGCAGTTCTTC
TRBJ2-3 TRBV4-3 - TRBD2 CASSQDVLAGTDTQYF TGCGCCAGCAGCCAAGATGTACTAGCGGGAACAGATACGCAGTATTTT
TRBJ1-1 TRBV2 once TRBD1 CASSGTGGSTEAFF TGTGCCAGCAGTGGGACAGGGGGCTCCACTGAAGCTTTCTTT
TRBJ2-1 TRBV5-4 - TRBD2 CASSFSGGSAEQFF TGTGCCAGCAGCTTTTCGGGAGGGTCTGCTGAGCAGTTCTTC
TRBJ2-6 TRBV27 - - CASGGSSGANVLTF TGTGCCAGCGGTGGGAGCTCTGGGGCCAACGTCCTGACTTTC
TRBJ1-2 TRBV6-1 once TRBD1 CASSVDRGAGYTF TGTGCCAGCAGTGTGGACAGGGGTGCTGGCTACACCTTC
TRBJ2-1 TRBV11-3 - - CASSLTAQGGTYNEQFF TGTGCCAGCAGCTTAACCGCACAAGGGGGTACCTACAATGAGCAGTTCTTC